The 18 T cell receptor beta chains reported below all come from one sample, sequenced in a study of T cell responses to AZD1222 COVID-19 vaccine (dated by TCRdb to the early 2020s). The time point label for this specimen denotes: about 28 days (+/-7) after the second vaccine dose. Libraries were made using the immunoSEQ multiplex PCR assay. TCRdb took this table from immuneACCESS and kept in-frame rearrangements with V and J called. Such tables lack part of the clones; where checked against another copy, unresolved V genes explain under half of the gap, and the rest is unexplained. Counted in this sample were just over 150,000 clones; about 89% of them appeared once. The ten largest account for roughly 9.1% of the sample. Sequencing used peripheral blood, obtained 28 days after the second AZD1222 dose. All receptors come from an adult who received the AZD1222 COVID-19 vaccine.

The J gene is TRBJ2-7, the V gene TRBV18; the D gene is possibly TRBD1 (5 bases). V dropped 0 bases and J dropped 3 bases, with 6 bases sitting between them. Germline V gene sequence: CDR1 KGHSH, CDR2 LQKENI. This CDR3 region has 13 residues. The CDR3: CASSPPGDYEQYF. The CDR3 DNA follows: TGTGCCAGCTCACCACCAGGGGACTACGAGCAGTACTTC.

This clone occurred once. This rearrangement joins TRBV19 to TRBJ2-7; D ambiguous. Germline CDR1 reads LNHDA; CDR2 reads SQIVND (reference sequence). V was clipped by 3 bases and J by 2 bases, with 11 bases between them. This CDR3 is built from 14 residues. CDR3 sequence: CASSMAGVAYEQYF. CDR3 DNA sequence: TGTGCCAGTAGTATGGCTGGAGTCGCCTACGAGCAGTACTTC.

The rearrangement links TRBV5-4 to TRBJ2-5; 11 bases are shared with TRBD1. V shed 4 bases and J 5 bases; nucleotides not matched to a gene: 7. In germline, CDR1 is SGHNT, CDR2 YYREEE (reference sequence). The CDR3 runs to 15 residues. CDR3 in amino acids: CASSLGQGAPETQYF. The CDR3 bases are TGTGCCAGCAGCCTCGGACAGGGGGCGCCTGAGACCCAGTACTTC.

The V call is TRBV5-4, the J call TRBJ2-7, with TRBD2 matching 7 bases. Germline V lookup: CDR1 SGHNT, CDR2 YYREEE (reference sequence). V lost 3 bases and J lost 2; bases outside the gene matches: 8. The CDR3 totals 15 residues. DNA of the CDR3: TGTGCCAGCAGCTCGCGGGGGACTACCCCCTACGAGCAGTACTTC. Translating it yields CASSSRGTTPYEQYF.

V usage is TRBV2 and J usage is TRBJ1-1; D not certain. From germline, CDR1 is SNHLY and CDR2 FYNNEI. The CDR3 has 12 residues. The V gene lost 4 bases and the J gene lost 7 bases, with 10 bases spanning the gap. The CDR3 region has the DNA TGTGCCAGCAGTGGGCAGTTCAGTGAAGCTTTCTTT. As protein: CASSGQFSEAFF.

This rearrangement joins TRBV29-1 to TRBJ1-1, with D tentatively TRBD1 (5 bases). The germline CDR1 and CDR2 sequences are SQVTM and ANQGSEA. This CDR3 is built from 12 residues. V was clipped by 7 bases and J by 1 base, with 10 bases between them. CDR3 in DNA: TGCAGCGCCAGACAGCCGAACACTGAAGCTTTCTTT. As protein: CSARQPNTEAFF.

The chain couples TRBV3-1 (or the pseudogene TRBV3-2) to TRBJ2-1; no firm D call. V was trimmed by 4 bases and J by 9 bases, leaving 10 bases between them. The CDR3 runs 12 residues. Looked up from germline, CDR1 is LGHDT and CDR2 is YNNKEL (reference sequence). Here the CDR3 DNA reads TGTGCCAGCAGCCGCAGCGACTCTGAGCAGTTCTTC. Translation gives CASSRSDSEQFF.

This rearrangement joins TRBV18 to TRBJ2-5; D unresolved. The CDR3 spans 13 residues. Trimming cost V 2 bases and J 4 bases, with 8 bases left between them. The germline V gene has CDR1 KGHSH and CDR2 LQKENI. This CDR3 is CASSPIEAETQYF. The CDR3 region has the DNA TGTGCCAGCTCACCAATCGAGGCAGAGACCCAGTACTTC.

V usage is TRBV27 and J usage is TRBJ2-7; D remains ambiguous. This CDR3 contains 15 residues. V was trimmed by 4 bases and J by 1 base, leaving 14 bases between them. Germline assignment: CDR1 MNHEY and CDR2 SMNVEV (reference sequence). As DNA, the CDR3 is TGTGCCAGCAGTTACAGCTATCTGCCGTCCTACGAGCAGTACTTC. Translating it yields CASSYSYLPSYEQYF.

The chain uses TRBV5-6 and TRBJ2-7; D perhaps matches TRBD2 (6 bases). CDR1 is SGHDT and CDR2 is YYEEEE in the germline V gene. The ends were cut back, 3 bases at V and 2 bases at J, with 9 bases in the middle. The CDR3 totals 13 residues. The DNA of the CDR3 is TGTGCCAGCAGCTCTGTAGCGGCCTACGAGCAGTACTTC. As protein: CASSSVAAYEQYF. The entire variable domain, with the rest obtained from reference TRBV5-6 and TRBJ2-7, is as follows: DAGVTQSPTHLIKTRGQQVTLRCSPKSGHDTVSWYQQALGQGPQFIFQYYEEEERQRGNFPDRFSGHQFPNYSSELNVNALLLGDSALYLCASSSVAAYEQYFGPGTRLTVT.

J is TRBJ1-3 and V is TRBV7-8; no reliable D call. Germline V gives CDR1 SGHVS, CDR2 FQNEAQ. The ends were cut back, 3 bases at V and 2 bases at J, with 8 bases in the middle. CDR3 size: 14 residues. The CDR3 here is CASSFGDTGNTIYF. CDR3 nucleotide sequence: TGTGCCAGCAGCTTTGGAGATACTGGAAACACCATATATTTT. Combining the CDR3 with reference TRBV7-8 and TRBJ1-3 gives the whole variable domain GAGVSQSPRYKVAKRGQDVALRCDPISGHVSLFWYQQALGQGPEFLTYFQNEAQLDKSGLPSDRFFAERPEGSVSTLKIQRTQQEDSAVYLCASSFGDTGNTIYFGEGSWLTVV.

This sequence joins TRBV29-1 and TRBJ1-3; D remains unclear. This CDR3 has 12 residues. Germline V gene lookup returns CDR1 SQVTM and CDR2 ANQGSEA. Trimming shortened V by 7 bases and J by 1 base, and 8 bases separated the two germline ends. CDR3 sequence (DNA): TGCAGCGGACTGAGATCTGGAAACACCATATATTTT. Protein sequence: CSGLRSGNTIYF.

The rearrangement links TRBV2 to TRBJ1-5, with 10 bases aligning to TRBD1. From germline, CDR1 is SNHLY and CDR2 FYNNEI. V lost 6 bases to trimming and J lost 1 base; unmatched junction nucleotides: 9. The CDR3 is made up of 17 amino acids. The CDR3 is CASRGRDRGISNQPQHF. In nucleotides, the CDR3 is TGTGCCAGCAGGGGAAGGGACAGGGGAATAAGCAATCAGCCCCAGCATTTT. Full variable domain (rest looked up from reference TRBV2 and TRBJ1-5): EPEVTQTPSHQVTQMGQEVILRCVPISNHLYFYWYRQILGQKVEFLVSFYNNEISEKSEIFDDQFSVERPDGSNFTLKIRSTKLEDSAMYFCASRGRDRGISNQPQHFGDGTRLSIL.

This chain links TRBV28 with TRBJ1-2; D may be TRBD1 (5 bases). The germline V gene encodes CDR1 MDHEN and CDR2 SYDVKM. The CDR3 contains 14 residues. Trimming took off 7 bases at V and 1 base at J, with 13 bases between the two ends. The CDR3 reads CASTWEGDNYGYTF. CDR3 coding DNA: TGTGCCAGCACCTGGGAAGGGGATAACTATGGCTACACCTTC.

The rearrangement links TRBV7-9 to TRBJ1-1, with D tentatively TRBD1 (5 bases). Germline-derived CDR1 and CDR2 are SEHNR and FQNEAQ (reference sequence). The V gene lost 6 bases and the J gene lost 6 bases, with 14 bases spanning the gap. This CDR3 comprises 13 residues. The CDR3 DNA is TGTGCCAGCAGGGAGGGGTCCGGGGCTGAAGCTTTCTTT. Residues: CASREGSGAEAFF.

V gene TRBV18 combines with J gene TRBJ2-7; maybe TRBD1 (5 bases). With 6 bases removed from V and 3 bases from J, the gap between germline ends came to 18 bases. CDR3 length: 15 residues. The V gene's germline CDR1 is KGHSH and CDR2 LQKENI. The CDR3 region is CASSQGRTLNYEQYF. CDR3 bases: TGTGCCAGCTCGCAAGGGCGGACACTGAACTACGAGCAGTACTTC.

This chain joins TRBV7-2 and TRBJ2-7; TRBD1 is a possible D gene (5 bases). The CDR3 runs 14 residues. Trimming took 1 base from V and 3 from J, leaving 10 bases between them. The germline V gene has CDR1 SGHTA and CDR2 FQGNSA. CDR3 residues: CASSLGQKVYEQYF. DNA for the CDR3: TGTGCCAGCAGCTTAGGACAGAAAGTCTACGAGCAGTACTTC.

This chain joins TRBV29-1 and TRBJ2-7, with unresolved D. Germline V gives CDR1 SQVTM, CDR2 ANQGSEA. V was shortened by 4 bases and J by 5 bases, with 6 bases between the two germline ends. This CDR3 has 10 amino acids. CDR3 residues: CSVGTNEQYF. The CDR3 coding sequence is TGCAGCGTTGGGACCAACGAGCAGTACTTC.